The source of this T cell receptor (beta chain) is a study of T cell repertoires in cytomegalovirus infection. Study details: The authors used CMV epitopes that were HLA-C-restricted (recently identified) and HLA-B-restricted (well studied). An indication of both CMV infection and matching HLA type came from public TCR beta signatures.

Study outcomes and limitations: Summed frequency of public TCR beta families distinguished CMV carriers with the relevant HLA. Dominant in the ex vivo response were TCR beta clonotypes restricted by HLA-C and specific for CMV.

Details on this clonotype: The antigen is undetermined. One junction end does not reproduce the germline sequence, and a read error may be involved.

One entry per CDR3 protein results from TCRdb running MiXCR on the reads. The table has fewer than 900,000 distinct CDR3 sequences, 29% seen once. The clonotype comes from a human donor in good health (CMV status not recorded). Some clones in this sample may be carry-over from other donors' samples. The sample was cultured CD8+ T cells from PBMCs, taken from culture after CMV antigen stimulation.

The chain's CDR3 is CASGQDRALAGDYQETQYF. In DNA, the CDR3 is TGTGCCAGCGGCCAAGATCGGGCACTAGCGGGGGACTACCAAGAGACCCAGTACTTC. The V call is TRBV4-2, the J call TRBJ2-5; 11 bases are a match to TRBD2. Germline values: CDR1 LGHNA, CDR2 YNFKEQ. The CDR3 is 19 amino acids.